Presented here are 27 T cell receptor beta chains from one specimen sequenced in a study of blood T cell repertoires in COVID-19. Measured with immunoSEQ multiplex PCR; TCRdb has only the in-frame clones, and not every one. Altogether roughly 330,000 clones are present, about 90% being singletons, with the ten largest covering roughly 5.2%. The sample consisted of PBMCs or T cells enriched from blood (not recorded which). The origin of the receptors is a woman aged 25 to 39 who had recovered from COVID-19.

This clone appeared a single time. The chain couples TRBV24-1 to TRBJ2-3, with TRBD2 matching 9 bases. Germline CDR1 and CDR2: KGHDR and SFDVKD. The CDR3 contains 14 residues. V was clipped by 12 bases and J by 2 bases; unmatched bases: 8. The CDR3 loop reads CAARASGDTDTQYF. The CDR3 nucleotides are TGTGCCGCCCGGGCTAGCGGGGACACAGATACGCAGTATTTT.

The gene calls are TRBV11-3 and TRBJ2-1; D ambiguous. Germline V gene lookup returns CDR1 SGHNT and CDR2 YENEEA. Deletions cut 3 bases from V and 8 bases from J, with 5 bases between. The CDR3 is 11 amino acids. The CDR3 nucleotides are TGTGCCAGCAGCTTCCGGGATGAGCAGTTCTTC. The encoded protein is CASSFRDEQFF.

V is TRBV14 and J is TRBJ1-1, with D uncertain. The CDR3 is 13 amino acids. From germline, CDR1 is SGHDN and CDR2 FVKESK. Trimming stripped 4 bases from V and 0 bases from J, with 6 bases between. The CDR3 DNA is TGTGCCAGCAGCCCAACATTGAACACTGAAGCTTTCTTT. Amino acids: CASSPTLNTEAFF.

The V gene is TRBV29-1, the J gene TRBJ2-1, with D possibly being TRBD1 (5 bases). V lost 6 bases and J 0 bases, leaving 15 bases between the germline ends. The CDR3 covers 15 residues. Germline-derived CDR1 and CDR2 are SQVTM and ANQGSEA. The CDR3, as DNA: TGCAGCGTGCTGGGGCCCCTAGGCTCCTACAATGAGCAGTTCTTC. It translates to CSVLGPLGSYNEQFF.

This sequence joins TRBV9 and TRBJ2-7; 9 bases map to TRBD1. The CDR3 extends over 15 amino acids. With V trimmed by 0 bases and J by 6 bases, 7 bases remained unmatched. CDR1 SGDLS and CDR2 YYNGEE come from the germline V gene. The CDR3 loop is CASSVGLDRGFEQYF. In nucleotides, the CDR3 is TGTGCCAGCAGCGTAGGTTTAGACAGGGGGTTCGAGCAGTACTTC.

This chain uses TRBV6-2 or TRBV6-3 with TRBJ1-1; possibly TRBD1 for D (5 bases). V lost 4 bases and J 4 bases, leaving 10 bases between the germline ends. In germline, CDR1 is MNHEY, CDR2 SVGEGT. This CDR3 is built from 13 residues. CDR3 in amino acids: CASSWTQGTEAFF. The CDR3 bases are TGTGCCAGCAGTTGGACGCAGGGCACTGAAGCTTTCTTT.

CDR3 loop: CSASRLADQETQYF. The DNA of the CDR3 is TGCAGTGCTAGTAGGCTAGCGGACCAAGAGACCCAGTACTTC. V and J are TRBV20-1 and TRBJ2-5, with 7 bases that match TRBD2. V shed 3 bases, J shed 0 bases, and the junction held 4 bases outside the gene matches. Germline V gene data show CDR1 as DFQATT and CDR2 as SNEGSKA (reference sequence). The CDR3 is 14 amino acids.

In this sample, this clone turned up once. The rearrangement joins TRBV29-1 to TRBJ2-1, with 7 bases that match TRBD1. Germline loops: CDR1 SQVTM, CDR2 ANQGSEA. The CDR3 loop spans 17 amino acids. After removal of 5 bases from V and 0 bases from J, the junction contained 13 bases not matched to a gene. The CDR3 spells CSVHGLQGKSSYNEQFF. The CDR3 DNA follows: TGCAGCGTTCATGGGTTACAGGGGAAGAGCTCCTACAATGAGCAGTTCTTC.

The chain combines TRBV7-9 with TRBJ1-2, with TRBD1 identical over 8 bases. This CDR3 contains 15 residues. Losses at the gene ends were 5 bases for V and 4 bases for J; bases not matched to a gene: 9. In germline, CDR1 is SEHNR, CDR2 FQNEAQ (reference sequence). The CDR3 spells CASSPGGRGVYGYTF. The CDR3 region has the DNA TGTGCCAGCAGCCCAGGGGGCAGAGGGGTCTATGGCTACACCTTC. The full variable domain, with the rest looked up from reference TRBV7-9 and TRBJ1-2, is DTGVSQNPRHKITKRGQNVTFRCDPISEHNRLYWYRQTLGQGPEFLTYFQNEAQLEKSRLLSDRFSAERPKGSFSTLEIQRTEQGDSAMYLCASSPGGRGVYGYTFGSGTRLTVV.

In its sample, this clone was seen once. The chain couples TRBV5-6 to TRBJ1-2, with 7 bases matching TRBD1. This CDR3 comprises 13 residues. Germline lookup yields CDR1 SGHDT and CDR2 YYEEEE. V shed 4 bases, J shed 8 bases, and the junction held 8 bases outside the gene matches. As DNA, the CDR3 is TGTGCCAGCAGCATATGGACAGGAGGAGGCTACACCTTC. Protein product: CASSIWTGGGYTF.

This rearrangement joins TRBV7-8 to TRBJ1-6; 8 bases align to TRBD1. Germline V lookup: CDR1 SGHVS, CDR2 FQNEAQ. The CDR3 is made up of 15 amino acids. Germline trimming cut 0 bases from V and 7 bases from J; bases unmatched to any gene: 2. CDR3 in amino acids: CASSLARGRNSPLHF. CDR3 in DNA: TGTGCCAGCAGCTTAGCCAGGGGGCGGAATTCACCCCTCCACTTT.

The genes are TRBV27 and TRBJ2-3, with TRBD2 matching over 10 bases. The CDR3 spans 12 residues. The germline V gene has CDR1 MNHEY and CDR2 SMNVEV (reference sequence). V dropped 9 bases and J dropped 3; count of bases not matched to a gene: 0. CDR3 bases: TGTGCCAGTAGCGGGGGGACAGATACGCAGTATTTT. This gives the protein CASSGGTDTQYF.

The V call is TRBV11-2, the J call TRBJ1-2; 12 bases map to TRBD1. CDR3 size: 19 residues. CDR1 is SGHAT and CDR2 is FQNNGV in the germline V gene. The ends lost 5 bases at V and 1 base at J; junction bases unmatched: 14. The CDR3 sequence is CASSPTPGTGGFFNYGYTF. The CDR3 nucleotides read TGTGCCAGCAGCCCGACTCCCGGGACAGGGGGCTTTTTTAACTATGGCTACACCTTC.

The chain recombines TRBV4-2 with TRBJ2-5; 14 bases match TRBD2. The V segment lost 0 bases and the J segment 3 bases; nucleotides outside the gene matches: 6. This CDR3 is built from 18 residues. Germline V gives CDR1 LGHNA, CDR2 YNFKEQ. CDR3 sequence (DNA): TGTGCCAGCAGCCAAGACCCGGGACTAGCGGGGGAAAAAGAGACCCAGTACTTC. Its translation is CASSQDPGLAGEKETQYF.

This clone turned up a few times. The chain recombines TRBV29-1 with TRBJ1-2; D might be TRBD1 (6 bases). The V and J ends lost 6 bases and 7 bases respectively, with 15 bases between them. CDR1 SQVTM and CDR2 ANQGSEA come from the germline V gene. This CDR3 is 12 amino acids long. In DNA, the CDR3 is TGCAGCGTAGGGGGACCAACGCGTGGCTACACCTTC. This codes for CSVGGPTRGYTF.

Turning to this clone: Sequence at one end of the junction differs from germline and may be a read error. CDR3: CAWSRLAASTDTQYF. The CDR3 DNA follows: TGTGCCTGGAGTCGTTTAGCAGCCAGCACGGATACGCAGTATTTT. This chain connects TRBV30 to TRBJ2-3; the D is unclear. Germline assignment: CDR1 GTSNPN and CDR2 SVGIG (reference sequence). The CDR3 runs 15 residues.

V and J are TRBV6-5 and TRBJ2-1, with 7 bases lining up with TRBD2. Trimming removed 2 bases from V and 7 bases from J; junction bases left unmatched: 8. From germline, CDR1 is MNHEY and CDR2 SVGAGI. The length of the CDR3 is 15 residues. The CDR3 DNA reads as TGTGCCAGCAGTTACGCGATCGGGACTACAAATGAGCAGTTCTTC. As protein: CASSYAIGTTNEQFF.

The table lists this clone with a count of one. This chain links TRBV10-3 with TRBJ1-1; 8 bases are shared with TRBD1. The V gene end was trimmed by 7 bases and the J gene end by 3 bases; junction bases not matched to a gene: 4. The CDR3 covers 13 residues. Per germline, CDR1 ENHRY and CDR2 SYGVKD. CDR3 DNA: TGTGCCATCAACTCGGGACAGGACACTGAAGCTTTCTTT. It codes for CAINSGQDTEAFF.

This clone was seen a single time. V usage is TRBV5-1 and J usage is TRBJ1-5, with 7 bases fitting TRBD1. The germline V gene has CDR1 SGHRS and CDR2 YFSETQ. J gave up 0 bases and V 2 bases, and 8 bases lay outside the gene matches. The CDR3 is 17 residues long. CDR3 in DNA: TGCGCCAGCAGCTTCCGGGACAGAACTTATAGCAATCAGCCCCAGCATTTT. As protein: CASSFRDRTYSNQPQHF. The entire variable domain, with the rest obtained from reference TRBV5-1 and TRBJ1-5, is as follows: KAGVTQTPRYLIKTRGQQVTLSCSPISGHRSVSWYQQTPGQGLQFLFEYFSETQRNKGNFPGRFSGRQFSNSRSEMNVSTLELGDSALYLCASSFRDRTYSNQPQHFGDGTRLSIL.

As DNA, the CDR3 is TGTGCCAGCAGGATAACAGGGGGCACTGAAGCTTTCTTT. Amino acids: CASRITGGTEAFF. The rearrangement joins TRBV28 to TRBJ1-1; 8 bases line up with TRBD1. The CDR3 is 13 residues long. Trimming cost V 6 bases and J 4 bases; bases outside gene matches: 4. Germline V gene lookup returns CDR1 MDHEN and CDR2 SYDVKM.

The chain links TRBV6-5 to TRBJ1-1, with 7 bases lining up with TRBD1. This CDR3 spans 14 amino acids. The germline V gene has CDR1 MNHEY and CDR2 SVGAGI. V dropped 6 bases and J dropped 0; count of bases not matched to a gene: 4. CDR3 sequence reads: CASREGQLNTEAFF. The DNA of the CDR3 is TGTGCCAGCAGAGAGGGACAGTTGAACACTGAAGCTTTCTTT.

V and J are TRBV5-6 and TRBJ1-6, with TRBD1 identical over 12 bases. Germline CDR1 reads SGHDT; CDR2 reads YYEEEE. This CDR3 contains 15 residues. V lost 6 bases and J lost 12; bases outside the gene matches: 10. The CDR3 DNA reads TGTGCCAGCACCTCGAGAGGGACAGGGGGCCTACCCCTCCACTTT. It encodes CASTSRGTGGLPLHF.

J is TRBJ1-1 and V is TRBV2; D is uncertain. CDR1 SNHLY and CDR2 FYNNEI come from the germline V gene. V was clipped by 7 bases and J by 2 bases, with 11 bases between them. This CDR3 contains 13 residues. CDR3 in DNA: TGTGCCAGCAACTACGGTATAAACACTGAAGCTTTCTTT. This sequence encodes CASNYGINTEAFF.

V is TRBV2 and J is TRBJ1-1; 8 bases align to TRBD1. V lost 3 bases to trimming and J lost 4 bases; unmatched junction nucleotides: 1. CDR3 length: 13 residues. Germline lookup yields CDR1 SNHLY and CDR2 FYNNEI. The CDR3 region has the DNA TGTGCCAGCAGTGACAGGGGGCTCACTGAAGCTTTCTTT. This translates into CASSDRGLTEAFF.

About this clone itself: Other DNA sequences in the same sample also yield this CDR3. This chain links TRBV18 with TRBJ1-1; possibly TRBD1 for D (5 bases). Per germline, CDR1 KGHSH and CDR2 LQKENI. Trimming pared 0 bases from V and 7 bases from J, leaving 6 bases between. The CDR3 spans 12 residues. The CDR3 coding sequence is TGTGCCAGCTCACCACCCGACAGTGAAGCTTTCTTT. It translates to CASSPPDSEAFF.

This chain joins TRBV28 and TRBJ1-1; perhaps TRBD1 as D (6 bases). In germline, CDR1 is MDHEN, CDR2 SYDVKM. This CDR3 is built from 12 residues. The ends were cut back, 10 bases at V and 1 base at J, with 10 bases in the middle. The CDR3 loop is CATLTGNTEAFF. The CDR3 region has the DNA TGTGCCACCCTGACAGGGAACACTGAAGCTTTCTTT.

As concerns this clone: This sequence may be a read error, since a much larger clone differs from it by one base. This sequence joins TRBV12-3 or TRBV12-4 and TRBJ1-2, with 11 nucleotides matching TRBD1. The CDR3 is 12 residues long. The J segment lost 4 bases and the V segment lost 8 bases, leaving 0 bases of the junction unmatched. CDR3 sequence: CASGTGGYGYTF. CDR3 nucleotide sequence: TGTGCCAGCGGGACAGGGGGCTATGGCTACACCTTC.